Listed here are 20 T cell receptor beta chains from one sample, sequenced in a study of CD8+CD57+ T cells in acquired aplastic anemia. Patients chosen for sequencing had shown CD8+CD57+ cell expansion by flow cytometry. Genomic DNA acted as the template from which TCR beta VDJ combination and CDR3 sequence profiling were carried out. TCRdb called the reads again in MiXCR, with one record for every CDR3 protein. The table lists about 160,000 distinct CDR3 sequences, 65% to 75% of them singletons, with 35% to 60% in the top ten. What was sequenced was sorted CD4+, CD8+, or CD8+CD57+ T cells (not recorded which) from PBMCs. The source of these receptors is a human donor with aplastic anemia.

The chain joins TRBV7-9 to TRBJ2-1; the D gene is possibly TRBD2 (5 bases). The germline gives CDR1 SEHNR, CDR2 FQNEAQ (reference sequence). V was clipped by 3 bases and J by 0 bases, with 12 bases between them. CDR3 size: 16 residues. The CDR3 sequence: CASSFPFGSSYNEQFF. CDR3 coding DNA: TGTGCCAGCAGCTTCCCCTTTGGGAGCTCCTACAATGAGCAGTTCTTC.

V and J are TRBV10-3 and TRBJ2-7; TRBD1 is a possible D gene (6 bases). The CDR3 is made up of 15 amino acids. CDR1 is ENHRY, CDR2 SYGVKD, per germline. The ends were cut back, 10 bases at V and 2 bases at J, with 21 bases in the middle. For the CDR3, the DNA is TGTGCCACGTCACAGGGTCCCTTATTTACCTACGAGCAGTACTTC. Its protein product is CATSQGPLFTYEQYF.

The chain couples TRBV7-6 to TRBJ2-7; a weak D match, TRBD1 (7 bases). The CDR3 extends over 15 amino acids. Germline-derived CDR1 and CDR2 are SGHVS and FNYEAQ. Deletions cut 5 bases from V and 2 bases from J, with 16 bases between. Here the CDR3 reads CASSPGGTVAYEQYF. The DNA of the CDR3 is TGTGCCAGCAGCCCTGGGGGGACAGTAGCCTACGAGCAGTACTTC.

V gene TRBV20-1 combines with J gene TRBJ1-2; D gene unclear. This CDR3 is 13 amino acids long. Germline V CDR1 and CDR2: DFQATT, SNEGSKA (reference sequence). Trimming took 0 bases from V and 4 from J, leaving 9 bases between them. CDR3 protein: CSARETSSYGYTF. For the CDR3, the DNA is TGCAGTGCTAGAGAGACCTCCTCCTATGGCTACACCTTC.

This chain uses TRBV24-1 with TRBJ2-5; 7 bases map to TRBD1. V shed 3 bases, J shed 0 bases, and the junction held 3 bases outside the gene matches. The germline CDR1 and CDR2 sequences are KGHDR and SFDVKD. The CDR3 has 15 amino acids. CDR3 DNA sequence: TGTGCCACCAGTGATCTGACAGGGAACCAAGAGACCCAGTACTTC. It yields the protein CATSDLTGNQETQYF.

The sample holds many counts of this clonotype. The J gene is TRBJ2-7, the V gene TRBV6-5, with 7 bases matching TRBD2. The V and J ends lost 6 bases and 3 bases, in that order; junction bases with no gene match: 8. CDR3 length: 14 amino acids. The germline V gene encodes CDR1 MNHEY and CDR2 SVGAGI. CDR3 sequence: CASRPGGGDYEQYF. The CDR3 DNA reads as TGTGCCAGCAGGCCTGGGGGGGGGGACTACGAGCAGTACTTC.

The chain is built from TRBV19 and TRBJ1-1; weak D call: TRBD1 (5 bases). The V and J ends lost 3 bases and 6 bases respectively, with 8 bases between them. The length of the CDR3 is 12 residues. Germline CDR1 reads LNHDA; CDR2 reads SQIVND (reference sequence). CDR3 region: CASSMGGAEAFF. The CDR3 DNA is TGTGCCAGTAGTATGGGGGGGGCTGAAGCTTTCTTT. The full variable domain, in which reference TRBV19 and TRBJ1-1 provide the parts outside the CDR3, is DGGITQSPKYLFRKEGQNVTLSCEQNLNHDAMYWYRQDPGQGLRLIYYSQIVNDFQKGDIAEGYSVSREKKESFPLTVTSAQKNPTAFYLCASSMGGAEAFFGQGTRLTVV.

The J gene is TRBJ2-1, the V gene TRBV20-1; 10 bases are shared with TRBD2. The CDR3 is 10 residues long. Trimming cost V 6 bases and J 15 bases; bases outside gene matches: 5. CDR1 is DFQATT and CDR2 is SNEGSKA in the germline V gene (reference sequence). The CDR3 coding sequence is TGCAGTGCCCAGCGGGGGGGCTTGTTCTTC. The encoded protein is CSAQRGGLFF.

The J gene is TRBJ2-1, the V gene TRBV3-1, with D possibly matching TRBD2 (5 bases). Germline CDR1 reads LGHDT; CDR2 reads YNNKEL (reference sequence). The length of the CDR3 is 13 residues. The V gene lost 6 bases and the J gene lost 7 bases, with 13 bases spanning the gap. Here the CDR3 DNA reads TGTGCCAGCAGTGACTCGCCGGGGAATGAGCAGTTCTTC. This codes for CASSDSPGNEQFF.

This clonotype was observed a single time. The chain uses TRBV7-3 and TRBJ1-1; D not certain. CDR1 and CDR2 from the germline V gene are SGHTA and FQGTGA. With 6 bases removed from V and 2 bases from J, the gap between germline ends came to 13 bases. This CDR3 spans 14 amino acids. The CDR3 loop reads CASSAGYDNTEAFF. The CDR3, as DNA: TGTGCCAGCAGTGCAGGTTACGATAACACTGAAGCTTTCTTT.

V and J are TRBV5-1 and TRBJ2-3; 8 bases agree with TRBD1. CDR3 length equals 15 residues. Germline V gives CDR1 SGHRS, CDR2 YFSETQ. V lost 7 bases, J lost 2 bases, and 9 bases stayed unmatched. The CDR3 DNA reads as TGCGCCAGCCTACCGACAGGGGCGTACACAGATACGCAGTATTTT. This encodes CASLPTGAYTDTQYF.

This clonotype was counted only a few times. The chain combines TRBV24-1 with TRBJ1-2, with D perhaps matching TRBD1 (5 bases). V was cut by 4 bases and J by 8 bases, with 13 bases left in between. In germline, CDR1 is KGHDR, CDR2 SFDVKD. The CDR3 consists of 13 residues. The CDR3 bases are TGTGCCACCAGTGACAGGGATCGGAGGGGCTACACCTTC. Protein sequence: CATSDRDRRGYTF.

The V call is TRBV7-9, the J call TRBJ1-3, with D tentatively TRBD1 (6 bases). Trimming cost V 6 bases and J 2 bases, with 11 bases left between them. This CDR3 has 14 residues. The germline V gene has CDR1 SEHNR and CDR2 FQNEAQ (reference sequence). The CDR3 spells CASRFEGAGNTIYF. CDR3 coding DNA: TGTGCCAGCAGATTTGAGGGGGCTGGAAACACCATATATTTT.

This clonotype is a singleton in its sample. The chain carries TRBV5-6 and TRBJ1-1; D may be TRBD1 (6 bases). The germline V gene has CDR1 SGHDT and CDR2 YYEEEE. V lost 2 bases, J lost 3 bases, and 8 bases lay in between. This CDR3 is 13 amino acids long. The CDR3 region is CASSLGTYTEAFF. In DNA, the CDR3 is TGTGCCAGCAGCTTAGGGACATACACTGAAGCTTTCTTT. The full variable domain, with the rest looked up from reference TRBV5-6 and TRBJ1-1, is DAGVTQSPTHLIKTRGQQVTLRCSPKSGHDTVSWYQQALGQGPQFIFQYYEEEERQRGNFPDRFSGHQFPNYSSELNVNALLLGDSALYLCASSLGTYTEAFFGQGTRLTVV.

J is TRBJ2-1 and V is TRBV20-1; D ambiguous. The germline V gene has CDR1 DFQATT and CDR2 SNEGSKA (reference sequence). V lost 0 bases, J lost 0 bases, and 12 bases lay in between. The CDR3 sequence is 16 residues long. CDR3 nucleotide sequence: TGCAGTGCTAGAGATCAGGAGAGAATCTCCTACAATGAGCAGTTCTTC. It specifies CSARDQERISYNEQFF.

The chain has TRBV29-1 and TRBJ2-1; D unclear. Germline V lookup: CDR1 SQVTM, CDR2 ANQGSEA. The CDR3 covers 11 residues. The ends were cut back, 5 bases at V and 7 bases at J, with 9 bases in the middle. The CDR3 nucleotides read TGCAGCGTTATGGACCCAAATGAGCAGTTCTTC. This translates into CSVMDPNEQFF.

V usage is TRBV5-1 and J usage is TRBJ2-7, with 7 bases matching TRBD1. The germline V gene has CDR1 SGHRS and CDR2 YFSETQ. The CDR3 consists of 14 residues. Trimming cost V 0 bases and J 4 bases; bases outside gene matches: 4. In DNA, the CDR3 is TGCGCCAGCAGCTTGGAGGGGGCAGGGTACGAGCAGTACTTC. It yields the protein CASSLEGAGYEQYF.

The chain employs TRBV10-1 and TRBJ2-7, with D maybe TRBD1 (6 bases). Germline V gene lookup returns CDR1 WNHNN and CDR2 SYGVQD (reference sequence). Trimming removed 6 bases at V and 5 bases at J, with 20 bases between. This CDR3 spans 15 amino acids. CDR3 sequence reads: CASSPFSYGGHEQYF. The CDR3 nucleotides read TGCGCCAGCAGCCCCTTTTCGTATGGGGGCCACGAGCAGTACTTC.

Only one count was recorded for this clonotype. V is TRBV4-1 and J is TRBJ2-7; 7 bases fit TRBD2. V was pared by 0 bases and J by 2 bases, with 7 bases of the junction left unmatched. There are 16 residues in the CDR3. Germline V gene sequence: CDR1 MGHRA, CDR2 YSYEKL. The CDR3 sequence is CASSQEVLAEAYEQYF. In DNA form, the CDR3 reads TGCGCCAGCAGCCAAGAGGTCCTAGCGGAAGCCTACGAGCAGTACTTC.

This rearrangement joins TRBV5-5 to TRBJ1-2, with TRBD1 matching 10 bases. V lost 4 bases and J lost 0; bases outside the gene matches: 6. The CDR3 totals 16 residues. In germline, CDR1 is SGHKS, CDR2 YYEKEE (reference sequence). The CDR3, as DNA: TGTGCCAGCAGCCACGGGACAGGGGAACCTAACTATGGCTACACCTTC. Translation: CASSHGTGEPNYGYTF.